This TCR beta chain came from a study of CD8 T cells in Susac syndrome. Stable or active relapsing-remitting multiple sclerosis, untreated and meeting revised McDonald criteria, defined the controls. Reverse transcription of roughly 0.5 to 1 ug RNA used random hexamers. Multiplex immunoSEQ PCR targeted 54 Vbeta and 13 Jbeta TCR beta segments. Via MiXCR, TCRdb re-called the immunoSEQ multiplex PCR reads, giving one row per CDR3 protein. This table holds about 280,000 distinct CDR3 sequences, approximately 81% found once. The sample consisted of CD8+ T cells from PBMCs. The clonotype originates from a human donor with multiple sclerosis.

CDR3 protein: CASSLTRSHNTQYF. In DNA, the CDR3 is TGTGCCAGCAGTTTAACCCGGTCCCATAATACGCAGTATTTT. The rearrangement joins TRBV27 to TRBJ2-3; no definite D call. This CDR3 region has 14 residues. The V gene's germline CDR1 is MNHEY and CDR2 SMNVEV (reference sequence). Trimming took off 2 bases at V and 7 bases at J, with 13 bases between the two ends.